This entry features one T cell receptor (beta chain) sequence. Antigen unknown. The donors were healthy bone marrow donors. This entry belongs to a study of cytomegalovirus exposure and HLA in healthy donors. About the study: Genotyping showed roughly 81% of about 370 donors falling in the Caucasian-associated ancestry cluster. Overall study results and limits: Later, an analysis found that common viral pathogens appeared to be linked with several of the most significant clusters.

Both 60 Vbeta primers and 13 Jbeta primers went into the PCR. The method was immunoSEQ multiplex PCR; TCRdb's version includes in-frame clones alone and lacks a portion of them. In the table there are 120,000 to 150,000 clones, 70% to 85% of which are singletons. The CDR3 runs 14 residues. Germline lookup yields CDR1 MGHRA and CDR2 YSYEKL. V was cut by 1 base and J by 7 bases, with 14 bases left in between. This chain joins TRBV4-1 and TRBJ2-7, with D possibly being TRBD2 (5 bases). The receptor was isolated from a woman aged 35 to 49 in good health and CMV-seronegative. Sequenced material: PBMCs. CDR3: CASSQGRVFGEQYF. The CDR3 nucleotides are TGCGCCAGCAGCCAAGGGCGGGTCTTCGGGGAGCAGTACTTC.